A few counts support the clone carrying this T cell receptor (beta chain). The target antigen is unknown. Researchers amplified the TCR beta CDR3 regions from RNA transcripts. During a first-round RT-PCR of the TCR CDR3, the HTBI primer set was used. MiXCR, applied by TCRdb to the multiplex PCR reads, yields one record per CDR3 protein. The table has 370,000 or so distinct CDR3 sequences, roughly 25% seen once. The source of the sample is a study of T cells in Graves' hyperthyroidism and ophthalmopathy. This CDR3 is 13 amino acids long. Trimming pared 0 bases from V and 4 bases from J, leaving 6 bases between. CDR1 and CDR2 from the germline V gene are LNHDA and SQIVND (reference sequence). This sample holds PBMCs from around 9.9 ml fresh peripheral blood. Regarding the study as a whole: Ophthalmopathy stood apart from stable hyperthyroidism in a 13 V-J model.

The TCR was taken from a man between 50 and 59 years old with Graves' hyperthyroidism. The gene calls are TRBV19 and TRBJ1-1; D gene uncertain. Sequenced: blood. In DNA form, the CDR3 reads TGTGCCAGTAGTATAGATCTAAGCACTGAAGCTTTCTTT. It yields the protein CASSIDLSTEAFF.